This TCR beta chain was identified in a study of blood T cell repertoires in COVID-19. This CDR3 contains 18 residues. Germline-derived CDR1 and CDR2 are SGHRS and YFSETQ. Unmatched junction bases numbered 9, after V lost 5 bases and J lost 4 bases. The protocol was immunoSEQ multiplex PCR, while the TCRdb copy is restricted to in-frame clones and leaves out a portion. The data contain 470,000 or so clones, 75% to 90% of them seen just once; the ten biggest clones take up over 4%. Sequencing was performed on peripheral blood. The J gene is TRBJ2-2, the V gene TRBV5-1; 15 nucleotides align to TRBD2. This TCR was sampled from a woman aged 25 to 39 with acute or convalescent COVID-19. CDR3 in DNA: TGCGCCAGCAGTTCCGCCGGGACTAGCGGGGGGAGCACCGGGGAGCTGTTTTTT. It is translated as CASSSAGTSGGSTGELFF.